The 32 T cell receptor beta chains presented below share a single source sample, sequenced in a study of blood T cell repertoires in COVID-19. Assay: immunoSEQ multiplex PCR; the TCRdb copy retains only in-frame clones and omits some. The sample contains 220,000 or so clones, about 86% of which appear only once. Sequenced: PBMCs or T cells enriched from blood (not recorded which). The receptors derive from a woman in her 50s with acute COVID-19.

Regarding this clone: An end of the junction differs from the germline gene, which may be a read error. The rearrangement links TRBV7-2 to TRBJ2-1; D gene uncertain. CDR1 SGHTA and CDR2 FQGNSA come from the germline V gene. CDR3 length: 11 residues. The CDR3 reads CASSSYSEQFF. The CDR3 coding sequence is TGTGCCAGCAGCTCGTACAGTGAGCAGTTCTTC.

As to this clone: This same CDR3 is encoded by further DNA sequences in the sample. The chain couples TRBV27 to TRBJ1-2; weak D call: TRBD1 (5 bases). V lost 2 bases to trimming and J lost 1 base, with 5 bases between them. Germline CDR1 MNHEY, CDR2 SMNVEV (reference sequence). CDR3 length equals 13 residues. As DNA, the CDR3 is TGTGCCAGCAGTTTACAGGGTAACTATGGCTACACCTTC. Translated: CASSLQGNYGYTF.

This clone was seen a single time. V and J are TRBV28 and TRBJ2-7; 7 bases agree with TRBD2. The germline V gene has CDR1 MDHEN and CDR2 SYDVKM. Unmatched junction bases numbered 5, after V lost 2 bases and J lost 4 bases. This CDR3 has 14 residues. CDR3 region: CASSLGGRLYEQYF. The CDR3, as DNA: TGTGCCAGCAGTTTAGGCGGGAGACTTTACGAGCAGTACTTC.

The genes are TRBV28 and TRBJ2-7; tentatively, D is TRBD1 (6 bases). CDR3 size: 14 residues. The germline V gene encodes CDR1 MDHEN and CDR2 SYDVKM. Trimming shortened V by 6 bases and J by 4 bases, and 16 bases separated the two germline ends. For the CDR3, the DNA is TGTGCCAGCAGAACGGAAGCAGGGACATACGAGCAGTACTTC. Residues: CASRTEAGTYEQYF.

The V call is TRBV19, the J call TRBJ2-1; the match to TRBD2 covers 11 bases. Germline lookup yields CDR1 LNHDA and CDR2 SQIVND (reference sequence). V lost 7 bases, J lost 7 bases, and 3 bases stayed unmatched. The CDR3 loop spans 13 amino acids. CDR3 sequence: CASMIAGGNEQFF. CDR3 in DNA: TGTGCCAGTATGATAGCGGGAGGGAATGAGCAGTTCTTC.

The chain combines TRBV28 with TRBJ2-7; 13 nucleotides match TRBD2. The V and J ends lost 0 bases and 0 bases, in that order; junction bases with no gene match: 11. CDR1 and CDR2 from the germline V gene are MDHEN and SYDVKM. This CDR3 has 20 residues. CDR3: CASSLWAPGLAGKNSYEQYF. In DNA, the CDR3 is TGTGCCAGCAGTTTATGGGCTCCGGGACTAGCGGGAAAAAACTCCTACGAGCAGTACTTC.

The gene calls are TRBV3-1 (or the pseudogene TRBV3-2) and TRBJ1-5, with TRBD1 identical over 7 bases. The CDR3 is 15 residues long. The ends lost 2 bases at V and 7 bases at J; junction bases unmatched: 8. Germline lookup yields CDR1 LGHDT and CDR2 YNNKEL (reference sequence). The CDR3 nucleotides are TGTGCCAGCAGCCAAACCGACAGGGTTGGACAGCCCCAGCATTTT. Its translation is CASSQTDRVGQPQHF.

The V gene is TRBV4-1, the J gene TRBJ2-6; TRBD1 matches at 8 bases. The V and J ends lost 0 bases and 0 bases, in that order; junction bases with no gene match: 7. The germline gives CDR1 MGHRA, CDR2 YSYEKL. The CDR3 is 19 residues long. CDR3 sequence: CASSQDRGQASSGANVLTF. The CDR3 nucleotides read TGCGCCAGCAGCCAAGATCGGGGACAGGCGAGCTCTGGGGCCAACGTCCTGACTTTC.

J is TRBJ2-3 and V is TRBV15; tentatively, D is TRBD1 (5 bases). The germline V gene encodes CDR1 LNHNV and CDR2 YYDKDF (reference sequence). This CDR3 has 18 residues. Trimming took 0 bases from V and 0 from J, leaving 16 bases between them. In DNA, the CDR3 is TGTGCCACCAGCAGAGATCTGCTGGGCAGGGTTAGCACAGATACGCAGTATTTT. Protein sequence: CATSRDLLGRVSTDTQYF.

The V call is TRBV24-1, the J call TRBJ2-2, with no clear D. The V gene's germline CDR1 is KGHDR and CDR2 SFDVKD. The CDR3 loop spans 12 amino acids. V was shortened by 5 bases and J by 8 bases, with 8 bases between the two germline ends. The CDR3 spells CATSALGGELFF. CDR3 DNA sequence: TGTGCCACCAGTGCCCTAGGAGGGGAGCTGTTTTTT.

The CDR3 DNA follows: TGTGCCAGCAGTGAAGTCGGCGGCTACGAGCAGTACTTC. It translates to CASSEVGGYEQYF. The rearrangement links TRBV6-1 to TRBJ2-7; D is uncertain. The CDR3 covers 13 residues. Trimming took off 1 base at V and 3 bases at J, with 7 bases between the two ends. Germline V gives CDR1 MNHNS, CDR2 SASEGT.

The rearrangement links TRBV7-9 to TRBJ1-2, with D tentatively TRBD1 (6 bases). V was cut by 5 bases and J by 0 bases, with 13 bases left in between. This CDR3 spans 15 amino acids. In germline, CDR1 is SEHNR, CDR2 FQNEAQ (reference sequence). This CDR3 is CASSRGATSNYGYTF. The DNA of the CDR3 is TGTGCCAGCAGCCGGGGGGCCACCTCTAACTATGGCTACACCTTC.

There are a few counts of this clone. This sequence joins TRBV2 and TRBJ1-5; perhaps TRBD1 as D (5 bases). Germline V gene sequence: CDR1 SNHLY, CDR2 FYNNEI. V lost 4 bases, J lost 0 bases, and 16 bases lay in between. This CDR3 contains 17 residues. CDR3 in DNA: TGTGCCAGCAGTGTCCGTGAAGGGGCGGATAGCAATCAGCCCCAGCATTTT. Translating gives CASSVREGADSNQPQHF.

This sequence joins TRBV18 and TRBJ2-7; tentative D call: TRBD2 (5 bases). The CDR3 runs 13 residues. Deletions cut 8 bases from V and 5 bases from J, with 16 bases between. The V gene's germline CDR1 is KGHSH and CDR2 LQKENI. The CDR3 sequence is CASRRPNSDEQYF. CDR3 DNA sequence: TGTGCCAGCCGACGACCAAATAGCGACGAGCAGTACTTC.

The chain combines TRBV6-5 with TRBJ2-7; 10 nucleotides align to TRBD1. Germline CDR1 and CDR2: MNHEY and SVGAGI. This CDR3 comprises 15 residues. V lost 7 bases and J lost 6; bases outside the gene matches: 12. The CDR3 nucleotides read TGTGCCAGCAACCGGGACAGGGGAATCGGCGGCGAGCAGTACTTC. Translating it yields CASNRDRGIGGEQYF.

The table lists this clone with a count of one. The V call is TRBV19, the J call TRBJ1-6; D perhaps matches TRBD1 (6 bases). V was trimmed by 3 bases and J by 0 bases, leaving 12 bases between them. In germline, CDR1 is LNHDA, CDR2 SQIVND (reference sequence). The CDR3 consists of 17 residues. CDR3 protein: CASSMGAWSSYNSPLHF. As DNA, the CDR3 is TGTGCCAGTAGTATGGGGGCATGGAGCTCCTATAATTCACCCCTCCACTTT.

The V call is TRBV5-1, the J call TRBJ2-7, with TRBD1 identical over 7 bases. Trimming at V came to 4 bases and at J to 1 base, leaving 8 bases not matched to a gene. Looked up from germline, CDR1 is SGHRS and CDR2 is YFSETQ. The CDR3 runs to 15 residues. The CDR3 bases are TGCGCCAGCAGCGCGAAACCGGGACAGTCCTACGAGCAGTACTTC. As protein: CASSAKPGQSYEQYF.

The table lists this clone with a count of one. The J gene is TRBJ1-2, the V gene TRBV19; D uncertain. Trimming took off 3 bases at V and 4 bases at J, with 12 bases between the two ends. This CDR3 spans 14 amino acids. CDR1 is LNHDA and CDR2 is SQIVND in the germline V gene (reference sequence). CDR3 DNA sequence: TGTGCCAGTAGTATTTCCTCCAGTGTCTATGGCTACACCTTC. It specifies CASSISSSVYGYTF.

CDR3 nucleotide sequence: TGTGCCAGTACCGTCAGGGGATTCGTCTACGAGCAGTACTTC. Translation: CASTVRGFVYEQYF. The chain employs TRBV19 and TRBJ2-7, with D tentatively TRBD1 (6 bases). This CDR3 spans 14 amino acids. Trimming stripped 7 bases from V and 3 bases from J, with 16 bases between. Looked up from germline, CDR1 is LNHDA and CDR2 is SQIVND (reference sequence).

The chain is built from TRBV27 and TRBJ2-3; D gene unclear. CDR3 length equals 15 residues. V was cut by 4 bases and J by 0 bases, with 11 bases left in between. Germline V CDR1 and CDR2: MNHEY, SMNVEV (reference sequence). CDR3 loop: CASSSLADSTDTQYF. As DNA, the CDR3 is TGTGCCAGCAGTTCCTTAGCAGATAGCACAGATACGCAGTATTTT.

The sample holds one count of this clone. The chain joins TRBV28 to TRBJ2-4; weak D call: TRBD2 (5 bases). The germline V and J ends were trimmed by 5 bases and 1 base, with 9 bases remaining between them. Germline CDR1 reads MDHEN; CDR2 reads SYDVKM. The CDR3 length is 14 residues. The CDR3 nucleotides are TGTGCCAGCAGTCCGAGGGTGGCCAAAAACATTCAGTACTTC. Amino acid sequence: CASSPRVAKNIQYF.

V is TRBV18 and J is TRBJ2-2; the match to TRBD1 covers 7 bases. There are 15 residues in the CDR3. The junction had 3 bases not matched to a gene; V was cut back by 2 bases and J by 3 bases. CDR1 is KGHSH, CDR2 LQKENI, per germline. The CDR3 bases are TGTGCCAGCTCACCAAACAGGGGCGACACCGGGGAGCTGTTTTTT. Its protein is CASSPNRGDTGELFF.

The V gene is TRBV6-4, the J gene TRBJ2-5; TRBD1 aligns across 10 bases. The CDR3 has 15 residues. Germline loops: CDR1 MRHNA, CDR2 SNTAGT. The V and J ends lost 6 bases and 5 bases, in that order; junction bases with no gene match: 9. CDR3 bases: TGTGCCAGCAGATCCGGGACAGGGGCAAGGGAGACCCAGTACTTC. Amino acids: CASRSGTGARETQYF.

This rearrangement joins TRBV28 to TRBJ2-3, with 10 bases lining up with TRBD2. This CDR3 has 15 amino acids. J was trimmed by 1 base and V by 11 bases; bases with no gene match: 9. In germline, CDR1 is MDHEN, CDR2 SYDVKM. CDR3 loop: CASSWSGRGTDTQYF. The CDR3 nucleotides are TGTGCCTCGTCGTGGAGCGGGAGGGGCACAGATACGCAGTATTTT. Combining the CDR3 with reference TRBV28 and TRBJ2-3 gives the whole variable domain DVKVTQSSRYLVKRTGEKVFLECVQDMDHENMFWYRQDPGLGLRLIYFSYDVKMKEKGDIPEGYSVSREKKERFSLILESASTNQTSMYLCASSWSGRGTDTQYFGPGTRLTVL.

The chain employs TRBV4-3 and TRBJ2-5, with 7 bases that match TRBD1. There are 15 residues in the CDR3. Unmatched junction bases numbered 8, after V lost 4 bases and J lost 3 bases. Per germline, CDR1 LGHNA and CDR2 YSLEER. This CDR3 is CASSPKGAYEETQYF. CDR3 DNA: TGCGCCAGCAGCCCGAAGGGGGCCTATGAAGAGACCCAGTACTTC.

This clone was seen more than once but under ten times. The chain uses TRBV30 and TRBJ1-5, with a weak D call TRBD1 (6 bases). Germline V gene sequence: CDR1 GTSNPN, CDR2 SVGIG (reference sequence). CDR3 size: 13 residues. Trimming stripped 1 base from V and 2 bases from J, with 6 bases between. CDR3 in amino acids: CAWSAGGNQPQHF. In nucleotides, the CDR3 is TGTGCCTGGAGTGCAGGGGGCAATCAGCCCCAGCATTTT.

V is TRBV19 and J is TRBJ2-7; maybe TRBD1 (5 bases). The V gene lost 4 bases and the J gene lost 5 bases, with 12 bases spanning the gap. Per germline, CDR1 LNHDA and CDR2 SQIVND (reference sequence). This CDR3 region has 13 residues. CDR3: CASSTQGLHEQYF. For the CDR3, the DNA is TGTGCCAGTAGTACCCAGGGCCTTCACGAGCAGTACTTC.

The V gene is TRBV6-2 or TRBV6-3, the J gene TRBJ2-7, with 12 bases that match TRBD2. V lost 2 bases and J lost 2; bases outside the gene matches: 7. The CDR3 totals 17 residues. Germline V lookup: CDR1 MNHEY, CDR2 SVGEGT. The CDR3 reads CASSYPSSGRAAYEQYF. Here the CDR3 DNA reads TGTGCCAGCAGTTACCCTTCTAGCGGGAGGGCCGCCTACGAGCAGTACTTC.

This sequence joins TRBV5-4 and TRBJ2-7; 8 nucleotides agree with TRBD2. Trimming at V came to 2 bases and at J to 2 bases, leaving 3 bases not matched to a gene. The CDR3 totals 14 residues. The germline gives CDR1 SGHNT, CDR2 YYREEE (reference sequence). The CDR3 coding sequence is TGTGCCAGCAGCTTTGGACTAGCCGCCTACGAGCAGTACTTC. Translated: CASSFGLAAYEQYF.

The rearrangement links TRBV18 to TRBJ1-3; a weak D match, TRBD1 (5 bases). Germline assignment: CDR1 KGHSH and CDR2 LQKENI. CDR3 size: 17 residues. Between the trimmed V and J ends, which lost 2 bases and 1 base, there was a span of 15 bases. CDR3 bases: TGTGCCAGCTCACCAAGGACTAGGGGCAATTCTGGAAACACCATATATTTT. This gives the protein CASSPRTRGNSGNTIYF.

The V and J genes are TRBV7-2 and TRBJ2-1, with 10 bases that match TRBD2. The V segment lost 5 bases and the J segment 10 bases; nucleotides outside the gene matches: 14. Germline CDR1 and CDR2: SGHTA and FQGNSA. The CDR3 loop spans 16 amino acids. The CDR3: CASSRQGLALSSEQFF. The CDR3 DNA follows: TGTGCCAGCAGCCGGCAGGGACTAGCGCTCAGTTCAGAGCAGTTCTTC.

The chain combines TRBV5-1 with TRBJ2-1; 11 bases align to TRBD2. J was trimmed by 0 bases and V by 0 bases; bases with no gene match: 8. Germline V gene lookup returns CDR1 SGHRS and CDR2 YFSETQ. The CDR3 has 19 amino acids. The CDR3 bases are TGCGCCAGCAGCTTGGTTTTGGGACTAGCGGATAGCTCCTACAATGAGCAGTTCTTC. It yields the protein CASSLVLGLADSSYNEQFF.